This TCR beta chain was retrieved from a study of blood T cell repertoires in COVID-19 (dated by TCRdb to about 2020). Concerning the study at large: Samples covering the acute and convalescent phases of COVID-19 were provided by collaborators in the United States, Italy and Spain. Subjects who had been exposed to COVID-19, were actively infected with it, or had recovered from it provided the deeply sampled blood TCRbeta repertoires that made up the dataset. The sample metadata nearly always contained a de-identified subject ID, COVID-19 status, age in years and sex. The repertoires were released in a freely available public database intended as a resource for research on the immune response to SARS-CoV-2. Where available, HLA class I and class II types were taken from metadata supplied by the sample provider and were not determined by assay-based typing. The prospective study material was composed of cDNA or gDNA derived from T cells, B-cell-depleted T cells, or PBMCs. The samples were drawn from the first 160 participants of the ongoing ImmuneRACE study and from 950 to 1,500 subjects provided by 6 global collaborators.

The CDR1 and CDR2 encoded by the germline V gene are SGHTA and FQGTGA. From its cysteine to its phenylalanine, the CDR3 spans 14 amino acids. Left in the record is the CDR3 DNA by itself, 42 bases read in frame from the first base. Between the V and J ends, shortened by 2 bases and 3 bases respectively, the junction contains 10 bases. Broader findings and caveats from the paper: The amount of clinical and demographic metadata varied by source and participant and was provided uncurated.

The immunoSEQ Assay, a bias-controlled multiplex PCR, was used to amplify TCRbeta CDR3 regions from genomic DNA. The source study handled its data this way. The number of nucleated cells in each sample was estimated by amplification of reference gene primers within the assay. To quantify the absolute abundance of each unique TCRbeta CDR3 rearrangement, sequence reads were collapsed and filtered. For each sample, productive Simpson clonality was calculated as the square root of Simpson's diversity index across productive rearrangements. Drawn from immuneACCESS, this table holds only the in-frame rearrangements with V and J called that TCRdb kept. Clones are partly lost; checked studies trace under half to an unresolved V gene and leave the rest unexplained. The D gene and trimming were derived from the DNA, and the V and J assignments and clone size from that table. Across this sample there are roughly 180,000 clones, with roughly 85% seen only once. Under 6% of the sample is in the top ten clones.

One collaborating source in Seattle enrolled patients while the patients were actively infected and followed the patients over time throughout the course of disease. The collaborating institutions used their own protocols to collect whole blood in K2EDTA tubes. Collaborator samples were shipped for TCRbeta analysis as frozen whole blood, isolated PBMCs, or DNA extracted from either sample type. On this clone: Its antigen remains unidentified. One base away there is no much larger clone; base qualities are not given.

The sequence links TRBV7-3 to TRBJ1-1; no D gene can be assigned with confidence. The clonotype originates from a woman between 50 and 59 years old with COVID-19, enrolled during active disease. Material for sequencing was peripheral blood. The nucleotide sequence is TGTGCCAGCAGCTTATCAGGAACCTACACTGAAGCTTTCTTT. Its protein is CASSLSGTYTEAFF. Outside the CDR3, residues come from the reference TRBV7-3 and TRBJ1-1 proteins, so the full variable domain is: GAGVSQTPSNKVTEKGKYVELRCDPISGHTALYWYRQSLGQGPEFLIYFQGTGAADDSGLPNDRFFAVRPEGSVSTLKIQRTERGDSAVYLCASSLSGTYTEAFFGQGTRLTVV.